The sequence of this T cell receptor (beta chain) was determined in a study of T cells in Graves' hyperthyroidism and ophthalmopathy. There are 15 residues in the CDR3. Trimming took off 0 bases at V and 2 bases at J, with 11 bases between the two ends. The V gene's germline CDR1 is LGHDT and CDR2 YNNKEL (reference sequence). This clonotype was seen ten or more times. The blood sample was taken at first hyperthyroidism diagnosis, before any ophthalmopathy symptoms. Using around 10 ml of fresh peripheral blood, PBMCs were prepared. What was amplified from RNA transcripts were TCR beta CDR3 regions. The TCR CDR3 was amplified in a first-round RT-PCR using the HTBI primer set. TCRdb itself ran the multiplex PCR reads through MiXCR, one entry per CDR3 protein. This table holds hundreds of thousands of distinct CDR3 sequences, around 20% found once.

The source is a woman in her 50s with Graves' hyperthyroidism that later progressed to Graves' ophthalmopathy. The chain is built from TRBV3-1 and TRBJ2-7, with D unresolved. Input material: blood. CDR3 in amino acids: CASSQDVAKAYEQYF. DNA of the CDR3: TGTGCCAGCAGCCAAGATGTGGCAAAAGCCTACGAGCAGTACTTC.